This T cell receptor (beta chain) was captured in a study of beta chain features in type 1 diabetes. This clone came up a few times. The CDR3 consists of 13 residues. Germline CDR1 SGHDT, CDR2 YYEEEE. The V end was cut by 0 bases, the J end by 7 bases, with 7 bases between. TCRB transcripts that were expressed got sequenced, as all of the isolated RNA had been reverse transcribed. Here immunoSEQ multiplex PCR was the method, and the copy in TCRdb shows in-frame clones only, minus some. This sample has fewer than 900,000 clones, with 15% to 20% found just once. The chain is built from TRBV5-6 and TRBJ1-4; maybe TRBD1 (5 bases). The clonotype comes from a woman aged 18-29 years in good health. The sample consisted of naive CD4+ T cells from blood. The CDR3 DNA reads TGTGCCAGCAGCTTGGACAGGAGTGAAAAACTGTTTTTT. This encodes CASSLDRSEKLFF.